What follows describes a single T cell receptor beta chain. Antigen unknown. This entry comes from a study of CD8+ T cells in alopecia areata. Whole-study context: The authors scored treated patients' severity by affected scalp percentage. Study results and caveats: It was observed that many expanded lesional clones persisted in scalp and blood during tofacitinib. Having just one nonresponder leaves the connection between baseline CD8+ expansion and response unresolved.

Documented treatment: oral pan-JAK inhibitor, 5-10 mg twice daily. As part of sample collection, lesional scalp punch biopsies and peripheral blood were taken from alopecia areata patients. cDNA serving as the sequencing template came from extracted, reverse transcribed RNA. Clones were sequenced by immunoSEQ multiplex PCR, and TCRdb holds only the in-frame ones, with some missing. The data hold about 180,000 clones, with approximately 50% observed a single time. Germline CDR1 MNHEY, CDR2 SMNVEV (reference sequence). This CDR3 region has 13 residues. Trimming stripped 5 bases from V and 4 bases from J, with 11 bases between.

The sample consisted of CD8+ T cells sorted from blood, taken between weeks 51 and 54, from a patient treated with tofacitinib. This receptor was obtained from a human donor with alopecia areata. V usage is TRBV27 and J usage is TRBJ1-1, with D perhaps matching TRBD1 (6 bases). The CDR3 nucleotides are TGTGCCAGCAGTATACAGGGCGGCACTGAAGCTTTCTTT. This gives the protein CASSIQGGTEAFF.